Only a few counts were recorded for the clone carrying this T cell receptor (beta chain). This sample stems from a study of T cells in Graves' hyperthyroidism and ophthalmopathy. The CDR3 regions of TCR beta were amplified from RNA transcripts. Researchers ran a first-round RT-PCR on the TCR CDR3 using the HTBI primer set. TCRdb analysed the multiplex PCR reads with MiXCR anew, one entry per CDR3 protein. The repertoire has hundreds of thousands of distinct CDR3 sequences, 15% to 18% of them found once; the top ten carry about 14%. Germline V gene data show CDR1 as SGHDN and CDR2 as FVKESK. V lost 0 bases to trimming and J lost 5 bases, with 15 bases between them. The CDR3 is made up of 16 amino acids.

This receptor was identified in a woman younger than 35 with Graves' hyperthyroidism. The V and J genes are TRBV14 and TRBJ2-3; D is perhaps TRBD2 (6 bases). Sample: blood. CDR3 in DNA: TGTGCCAGCAGCCAAGAGGAGTACCCGGGGGAAGATACGCAGTATTTT. It yields the protein CASSQEEYPGEDTQYF. The complete variable domain, with remaining parts taken from reference TRBV14 and TRBJ2-3, reads EAGVTQFPSHSVIEKGQTVTLRCDPISGHDNLYWYRRVMGKEIKFLLHFVKESKQDESGMPNNRFLAERTGGTYSTLKVQPAELEDSGVYFCASSQEEYPGEDTQYFGPGTRLTVL.